A single sample is the source of the 2 T cell receptor beta chains below, sequenced in a study of molecular identifiers for immune sequencing clone quantification. MiXCR was run by TCRdb on the PCR reads, yielding one entry per CDR3 protein. Of over 60,000 distinct CDR3 sequences listed, about 19% are singletons. Sequenced: naive CD8+ T cells from blood, with Jurkat cell RNA spiked in. Described subset: FACS-sorted CD8+CD4-CCR7+CD45RA+ naive T cells. These receptors were taken from a human donor in good health. Some libraries in this study had Jurkat cell RNA spiked in.

This clonotype showed up many times. The V call is TRBV11-2, the J call TRBJ2-1, with D possibly TRBD2 on 5 matching bases. This CDR3 region has 15 residues. Trimming removed 3 bases from V and 0 bases from J, with 9 bases in between. Germline V gene lookup returns CDR1 SGHAT and CDR2 FQNNGV. CDR3 DNA sequence: TGTGCCAGCAGCTTGGAGGATAGCTCCTACAATGAGCAGTTCTTC. This gives the protein CASSLEDSSYNEQFF.

The genes are TRBV2 and TRBJ2-7; weak D call: TRBD2 (5 bases). Trimming took 7 bases from V and 1 from J, leaving 11 bases between them. This CDR3 is 13 amino acids long. Germline V gene lookup returns CDR1 SNHLY and CDR2 FYNNEI. CDR3 in amino acids: CASTHGGSYEQYF. In nucleotides, the CDR3 is TGTGCCAGCACGCATGGAGGTTCCTACGAGCAGTACTTC.